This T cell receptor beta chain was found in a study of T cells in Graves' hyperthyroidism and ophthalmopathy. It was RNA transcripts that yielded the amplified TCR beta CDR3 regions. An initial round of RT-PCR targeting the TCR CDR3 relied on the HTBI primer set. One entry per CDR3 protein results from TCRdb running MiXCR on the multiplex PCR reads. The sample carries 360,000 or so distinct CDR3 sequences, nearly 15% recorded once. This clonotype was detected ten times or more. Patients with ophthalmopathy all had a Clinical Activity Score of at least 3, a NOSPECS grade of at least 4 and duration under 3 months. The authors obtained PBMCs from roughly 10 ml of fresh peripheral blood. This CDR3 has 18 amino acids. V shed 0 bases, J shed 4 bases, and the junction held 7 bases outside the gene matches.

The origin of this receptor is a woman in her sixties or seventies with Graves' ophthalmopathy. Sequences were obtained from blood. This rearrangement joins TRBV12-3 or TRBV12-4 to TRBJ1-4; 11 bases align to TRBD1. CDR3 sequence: CASSLAPGTGGLNEKLFF. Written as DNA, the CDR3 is TGTGCCAGCAGTTTAGCGCCCGGGACAGGGGGGCTTAATGAAAAACTGTTTTTT.